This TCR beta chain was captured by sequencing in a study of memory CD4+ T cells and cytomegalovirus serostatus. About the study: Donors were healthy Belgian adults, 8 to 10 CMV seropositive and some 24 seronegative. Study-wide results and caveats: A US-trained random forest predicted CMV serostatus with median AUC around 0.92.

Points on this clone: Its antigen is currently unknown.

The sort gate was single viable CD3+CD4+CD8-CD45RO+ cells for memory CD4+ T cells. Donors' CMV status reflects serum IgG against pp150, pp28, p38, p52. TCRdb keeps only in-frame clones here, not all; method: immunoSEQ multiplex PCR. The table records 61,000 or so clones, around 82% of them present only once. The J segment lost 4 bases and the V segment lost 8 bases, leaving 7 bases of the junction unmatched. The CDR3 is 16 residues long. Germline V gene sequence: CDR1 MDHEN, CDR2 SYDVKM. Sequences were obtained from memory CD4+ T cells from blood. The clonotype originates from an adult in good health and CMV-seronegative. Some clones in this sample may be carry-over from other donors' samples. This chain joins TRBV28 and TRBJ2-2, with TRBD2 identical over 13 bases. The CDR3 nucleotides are TGTGCCAGCCGGACTAGCGGGAGTGGGAGCACCGGGGAGCTGTTTTTT. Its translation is CASRTSGSGSTGELFF.